The clone carrying this T cell receptor (beta chain) was observed a single time. These data are taken from a study of blood T cell repertoires in COVID-19. Turning to the study itself: Specimens from acute and convalescent COVID-19 originated in the United States, Italy and Spain. T cells, B-cell-depleted T cells, or PBMCs supplied cDNA or gDNA.

V was shortened by 6 bases and J by 8 bases, with 13 bases between the two germline ends. The CDR3 runs to 13 residues. The germline V gene encodes CDR1 LNHDA and CDR2 SQIVND (reference sequence). Original data processing: Nucleated cell counts were estimated from reference gene primer amplification. Assay: immunoSEQ multiplex PCR; the TCRdb copy retains only in-frame clones and omits some. The DNA was the basis for D and trimming; V, J and clone size are from that table. The profile shows 95,000 to 100,000 clones, 87% of them singletons. Specimen: peripheral blood. The sequence came from a woman younger than 45 with acute or convalescent COVID-19. J is TRBJ1-4 and V is TRBV19; D is unclear. The CDR3 bases are TGTGCCAGTAGGAAGAGACAAGTCGAAAAACTGTTTTTT. It codes for CASRKRQVEKLFF. Using reference TRBV19 and TRBJ1-4 for the parts outside the CDR3, the full variable domain is DGGITQSPKYLFRKEGQNVTLSCEQNLNHDAMYWYRQDPGQGLRLIYYSQIVNDFQKGDIAEGYSVSREKKESFPLTVTSAQKNPTAFYLCASRKRQVEKLFFGSGTQLSVL.